The entry below describes one T cell receptor beta chain. The table lists this clone with a count of one. It lacks a known antigen. No much larger clonotype is one base removed from it; base qualities were not supplied. The sample originates from a study of blood T cell repertoires in COVID-19 (dated by TCRdb to the early 2020s). Regarding the complete study: The collaborator samples originated in the United States, Italy and Spain and spanned the acute and convalescent phases of COVID-19. Deeply sampled blood TCRbeta repertoires from subjects exposed to, actively infected with, or recovered from COVID-19 were included in the dataset. The material from the prospective study consisted of cDNA or gDNA derived from T cells, B-cell-depleted T cells, or PBMCs. The samples were drawn from the first 160 participants of the ongoing ImmuneRACE study and from over 950 subjects provided by 6 global collaborators. The repertoires were made available in a free public database intended to serve as a resource for research on the immune response to SARS-CoV-2. HLA class I and class II types, where available, came from metadata supplied by the sample provider rather than from assay-based typing. A de-identified subject ID, COVID-19 status, age in years and sex were almost always included in the sample metadata. Results the study describes overall, beyond this receptor: The quantity of clinical and demographic metadata differed by source and by participant and was supplied without curation.

TCRbeta CDR3 regions were amplified from genomic DNA using the immunoSEQ Assay, a bias-controlled multiplex PCR. In the paper's pipeline: Within the assay, amplification of reference gene primers was used to estimate how many nucleated cells each sample contained. Sequence reads were collapsed and filtered to measure the absolute abundance of every unique TCRbeta CDR3 rearrangement. For each sample, productive Simpson clonality was calculated as the square root of Simpson's diversity index across productive rearrangements. The source is immuneACCESS, and TCRdb retained only in-frame sequences with V and J called. Part of the clones is not carried over; for the studies checked, unresolved V genes explain less than half of this, and the remainder is unexplained. V and J calls and clone size come straight from that table; D and trimming were deduced from the DNA. The sample table records about 270,000 clones; around 88% of these occur just once. 0.95% to 1.5% of the sample belongs to the ten largest clones.

Trimming removed 4 bases from V and 1 base from J, leaving 9 bases between the germline ends. Looking up the germline V gene (reference sequence) yields CDR1 SGHNT and CDR2 YYREEE. Taken from cysteine to phenylalanine, the CDR3 has 14 residues. The CDR3 DNA has 42 bases and is translated from base 1. Enrolling through a virtual design, the prospective study's participants ranged in age from roughly 18 to 90 years and lived across more than 20 United States geographic areas. To assign participants to cohorts, the prospective study relied on clinical history that participants themselves reported in a screening survey and a study questionnaire. In the prospective study, mobile phlebotomists collected whole blood, serum and a nasopharyngeal or oropharyngeal swab from each participant. Prospective study participants could optionally give additional blood draws and questionnaires over a roughly two-month period. Prospective study blood samples were shipped either frozen or at room temperature before DNA extraction.

The chain joins TRBV5-4 to TRBJ1-3; the D gene lacks a confident call. The receptor's source is a woman aged 40 to 50 with acute COVID-19. What was sequenced was PBMCs or T cells enriched from blood (not recorded which). The DNA reads as follows: TGTGCCAGCAGCACTGCAGGATCTGGAAACACCATATATTTT. It specifies CASSTAGSGNTIYF.